Sequencing of this TCR beta chain was carried out in a study of blood T cell repertoires in COVID-19. Sequenced by immunoSEQ multiplex PCR; TCRdb stores in-frame clones only, minus some. The table has 60,000 to 70,000 clones, around four fifths seen once; the top ten hold 35% to 45%. Trimming at V came to 2 bases and at J to 3 bases, leaving 4 bases not matched to a gene. The CDR3 totals 15 residues. The germline V gene has CDR1 MNHEY and CDR2 SVGEGT. The receptor comes from a human donor in a cohort sampled during active COVID-19. This chain connects TRBV6-2 or TRBV6-3 to TRBJ2-3, with TRBD2 matching over 8 bases. Material: peripheral blood. CDR3 in amino acids: CASSYAGGRTDTQYF. The CDR3 nucleotides are TGTGCCAGCAGTTACGCGGGGGGCCGAACAGATACGCAGTATTTT.